This T cell receptor (beta chain) was observed in a study of blood T cell repertoires in COVID-19. Cohorts were based on clinical histories the participants reported. In germline, CDR1 is SGHDT, CDR2 YYEEEE. Trimming removed 4 bases from V and 1 base from J; junction bases left unmatched: 9. This CDR3 is built from 16 residues. Using immunoSEQ multiplex PCR, the repertoire was profiled, and TCRdb retains in-frame clones only, with some absent. The sample includes some 300,000 clones, about 90% of them seen just once. The sequenced sample was PBMCs or T cells enriched from blood (not recorded which). The TCR sequence derives from a woman aged 25 to 39 who had recovered from COVID-19. The rearrangement joins TRBV5-6 to TRBJ1-2; TRBD1 matches 8 bases. The CDR3 DNA reads TGTGCCAGCAGCCTCGTCCTACAGGGGGATAACTATGGCTACACCTTC. Its protein is CASSLVLQGDNYGYTF.